This T cell receptor beta chain was found in a study of blood T cell repertoires in COVID-19. Turning to the study itself: Acute and convalescent COVID-19 samples came from the United States, Italy and Spain. Sample material is recorded as cDNA or gDNA derived from T cells, B-cell-depleted T cells, or PBMCs.

The germline V gene encodes CDR1 MNHEY and CDR2 SVGAGI. Deletions cut 7 bases from V and 0 bases from J, with 13 bases between. This CDR3 region has 15 residues. This clone occurred once. Original analysis: The authors estimated nucleated cell counts from reference gene primer amplification. TCRdb's table, derived via immunoSEQ multiplex PCR, lists solely in-frame clones and lacks some. V and J calls and clone size are those listed in that table; D and trimming were worked out from the DNA. Among fewer than 350,000 clones listed, approximately 89% were seen once. This sequence joins TRBV6-5 and TRBJ2-1; TRBD1 is a possible D gene (6 bases). The specimen was peripheral blood. The sequence was obtained from a woman aged 55-69 years with COVID-19, enrolled during active disease. CDR3 nucleotide sequence: TGTGCCAGCACCGAAGGACAGAGCTCCTACAATGAGCAGTTCTTC. Its protein product is CASTEGQSSYNEQFF.